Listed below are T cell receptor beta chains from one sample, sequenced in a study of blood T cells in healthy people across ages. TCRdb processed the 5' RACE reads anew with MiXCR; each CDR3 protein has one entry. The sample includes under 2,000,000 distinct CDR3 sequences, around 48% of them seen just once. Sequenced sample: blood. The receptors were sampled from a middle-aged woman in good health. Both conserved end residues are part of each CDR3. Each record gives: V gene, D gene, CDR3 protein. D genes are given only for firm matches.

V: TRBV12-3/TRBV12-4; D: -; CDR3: CACSLHDRGRVGETQYF
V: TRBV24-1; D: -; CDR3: CATSDLSNINTQYF
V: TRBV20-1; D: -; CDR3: CSASPVGQPSTDTQYF
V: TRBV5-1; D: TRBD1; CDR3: CASSLVPPVQGGTWTEAFF
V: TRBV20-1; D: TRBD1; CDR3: CSASRPGQGYEQYF
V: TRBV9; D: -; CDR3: CASNTGESYNEQFF
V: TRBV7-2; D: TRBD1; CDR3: CASSADRGTLYGYTF
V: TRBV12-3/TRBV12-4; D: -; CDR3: CASSSHPETQYF
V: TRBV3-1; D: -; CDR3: CASSQDGGRGWVHEQYF
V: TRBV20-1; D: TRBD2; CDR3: CSASRLAGAEEQFF
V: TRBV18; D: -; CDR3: CASSLMTEAFF
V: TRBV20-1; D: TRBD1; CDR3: CSAVDRGNEKLFF
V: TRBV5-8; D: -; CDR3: CASGSGRPQKLFF
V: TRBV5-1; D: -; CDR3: CASQGSASTDTQYF
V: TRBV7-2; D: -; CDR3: CASSQGSPLHF
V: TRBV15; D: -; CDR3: CATSREAEQYQETQYF
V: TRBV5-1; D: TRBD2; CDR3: CASSLSAGGSYNEQFF
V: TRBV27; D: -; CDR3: CASSPSEGQETQYF
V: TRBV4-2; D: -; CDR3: CASSPLGGNEKLFF
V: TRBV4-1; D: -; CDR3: CASSSNEGRDYGYTF
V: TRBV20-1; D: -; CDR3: CSARADTNQPQHF
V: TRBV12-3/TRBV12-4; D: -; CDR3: CASSFRGMDTQYF
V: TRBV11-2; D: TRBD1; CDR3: CASSGGTGVTEAFF
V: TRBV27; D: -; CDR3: CASRRDLYEKLFF
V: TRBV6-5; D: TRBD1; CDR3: CASSYPKRTGEANFYEQYF
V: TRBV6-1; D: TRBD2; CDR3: CASSEAGRARGDTQYF
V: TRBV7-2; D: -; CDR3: CASSVTYEQYF
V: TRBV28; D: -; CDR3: CASSFYVRMNTEAFF
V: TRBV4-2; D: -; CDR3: CASGKISNQETQYF
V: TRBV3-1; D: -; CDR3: CASSQDPQNEPIQYF
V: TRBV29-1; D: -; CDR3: CSVETRQLQETQYF
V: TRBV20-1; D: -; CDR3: CSARDLSQAQFF
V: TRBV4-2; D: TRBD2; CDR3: CASSSNSGGEQFF
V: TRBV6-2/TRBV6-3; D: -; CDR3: CASSWGLTTLALKDNEQFF
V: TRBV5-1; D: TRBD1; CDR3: CASSSGQGSYTF
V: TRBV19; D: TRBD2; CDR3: CASNSQLAGEGETQYF
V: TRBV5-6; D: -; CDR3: CASSFNQALYNEQFF
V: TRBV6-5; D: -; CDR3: CASSYSLETIYNEQFF
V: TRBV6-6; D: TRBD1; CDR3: CASSYRDSHYGYTF
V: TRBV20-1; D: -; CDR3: CSAGRANNEQFF